This entry concerns a single TCR beta chain. The data stem from a study of technical replicates of blood from several donors. Clones were sequenced by immunoSEQ multiplex PCR, and TCRdb holds only the in-frame ones, with some missing. The table has over 55,000 clones, about 89% seen once. Germline V lookup: CDR1 LGHNA, CDR2 YNFKEQ. J lost 6 bases, V lost 6 bases, and 14 bases had no gene match. The CDR3 sequence is 15 residues long. The sequenced sample consisted of PBMCs. The genes are TRBV4-2 and TRBJ2-7; 7 positions match TRBD2. The receptor comes from a human donor in good health. Some clones in this sample may be carry-over from other donors' samples. The CDR3 nucleotides read TGTGCCAGCAGACCTTACGCGGGAGAACAAGGCGAGCAGTACTTC. Translated, it gives CASRPYAGEQGEQYF.